Sequencing of this T cell receptor (beta chain) was carried out in a study of regulatory T cells in long-lasting Graves disease. Study outcomes and limitations: The study examined only peripheral blood, not thyroid tissue. It is possible that accuracy was reduced by the small size of the sample.

This clonotype was seen repeatedly, ten times or more. The antigen remains undetermined. The time point was: newly diagnosed GD, antithyroid drugs for less than 3 months. There was RNA extracted from PBMCs, and the TCR library was made from it. Trimming at V came to 3 bases and at J to 4 bases, leaving 10 bases not matched to a gene. There are 16 residues in the CDR3. Combining iRepertoire HTBI primers with Arm-PCR of CDR3 regions, the authors built TCR beta libraries. MiXCR was run by TCRdb on the multiplex PCR reads, yielding one entry per CDR3 protein. This repertoire shows about 310,000 distinct CDR3 sequences, over 15% found once; its top ten account for less than 45%.

The sequence derives from a female donor with Graves disease. The chain has TRBV12-3 or TRBV12-4 and TRBJ2-5; 8 positions agree with TRBD2. Specimen: peripheral blood mononuclear cells (PBMCs), collected at new diagnosis, from a patient treated with antithyroid drugs. Here the CDR3 DNA reads TGTGCCAGCAGTTTCTTCGGGAGGGCCCGGGGAGAGACCCAGTACTTC. Translation: CASSFFGRARGETQYF.